This is a list of T cell receptor beta chains from one sample in a study of T cells in Graves' hyperthyroidism and ophthalmopathy. TCRdb reprocessed the multiplex PCR reads with MiXCR, giving one entry per CDR3 protein. The data hold hundreds of thousands of distinct CDR3 sequences, with 38% observed a single time. The sample consisted of blood. These receptors were obtained from a man between 18 and 35 years old with Graves' hyperthyroidism. The CDR3 runs from the conserved cysteine through the conserved F or W. A D gene is named only where the DNA matches it firmly. Clone size appears in some rows only: once, few, many, or a class for an expanded clone.

v_gene	d_gene	j_gene	abundance	CDR3aa	CDR3nt
TRBV12-3/TRBV12-4	.	TRBJ2-2	.	CASSPLTGTNTGELFF	TGTGCCAGCAGCCCGCTGACAGGAACGAACACCGGGGAGCTGTTTTTT
TRBV7-2	.	TRBJ1-1	.	CASRVGAFF	TGTGCCAGCAGAGTCGGGGCTTTCTTT
TRBV7-9	.	TRBJ1-2	few	CASSLERGYGYTF	TGTGCCAGCAGCTTAGAAAGGGGCTATGGCTACACCTTC
TRBV9	TRBD1	TRBJ2-2	few	CASSVEGQGRAGELFF	TGTGCCAGCAGCGTAGAAGGACAGGGAAGGGCCGGGGAGCTGTTTTTT
TRBV6-6	.	TRBJ1-3	few	CASKIGSGNTIYF	TGTGCCAGCAAGATAGGATCTGGAAACACCATATATTTT
TRBV7-2	.	TRBJ1-3	.	CASSLGPTRSGSTIYF	TGTGCCAGCAGCTTGGGGCCAACCCGTTCTGGAAGCACCATATATTTT
TRBV12-3/TRBV12-4	.	TRBJ1-5	.	CASSGRVSSPQHF	TGTGCCAGCAGTGGACGCGTATCGTCGCCCCAGCATTTT
TRBV4-1	.	TRBJ1-1	few	CASSQVQLNTEAFF	TGCGCCAGCAGCCAGGTTCAGCTGAACACTGAAGCTTTCTTT
TRBV2	.	TRBJ2-5	.	CASSCLGGETQYF	TGTGCCAGCAGCTGCCTTGGTGGGGAGACCCAGTACTTC
TRBV19	.	TRBJ1-1	few	CASRRWEDTEAFF	TGTGCCAGTAGGAGGTGGGAAGACACTGAAGCTTTCTTT
TRBV7-6	.	TRBJ2-5	.	CASSPQRLQETQYF	TGTGCCAGCTCACCACAAAGGCTCCAAGAGACCCAGTACTTC
TRBV29-1	.	TRBJ2-7	.	CSSSWAYEQYF	TGCAGCAGTTCCTGGGCCTACGAGCAGTACTTC
TRBV19	TRBD1	TRBJ1-2	.	CASSTWDRTNYGYTF	TGTGCCAGTAGTACCTGGGACAGGACGAACTATGGCTACACCTTC
TRBV29-1	.	TRBJ2-3	.	CSVGDRQYTQYF	TGCAGCGTTGGAGACAGGCAGTATACGCAGTATTTT
TRBV29-1	.	TRBJ2-1	.	CSVARGEQFF	TGCAGCGTCGCCCGGGGGGAGCAGTTCTTC
TRBV4-3	.	TRBJ1-2	.	CASSQILGGQQYGYTF	TGCGCCAGCAGCCAAATCCTCGGAGGACAGCAGTATGGCTACACCTTC
TRBV19	.	TRBJ2-7	many	CAAGSSYEQYF	TGTGCCGCTGGATCTAGCTACGAGCAGTACTTC
TRBV20-1	TRBD2	TRBJ2-2	.	CSATRLAGVPGELFF	TGCAGTGCCACCCGACTAGCGGGTGTCCCCGGGGAGCTGTTTTTT
TRBV29-1	TRBD1	TRBJ2-7	many	CSVLIRDRGDEQYF	TGCAGCGTACTTATCCGGGACAGGGGCGACGAGCAGTACTTC
TRBV7-9	.	TRBJ1-1	.	CASSGGLRSTEAFF	TGTGCCAGCAGCGGGGGACTCCGGTCCACTGAAGCTTTCTTT
TRBV7-6	.	TRBJ2-5	once	CASSLTLEAPRETQYF	TGTGCCAGCAGCTTAACCTTGGAGGCCCCGAGGGAGACCCAGTACTTC
TRBV29-1	.	TRBJ1-1	many	CSVMNTEAFF	TGCAGCGTGATGAACACTGAAGCTTTCTTT
TRBV7-9	.	TRBJ2-2	few	CASRLDITNTGELFF	TGTGCCAGCCGACTCGACATAACGAACACCGGGGAGCTGTTTTTT
TRBV9	TRBD2	TRBJ2-5	many	CASSWREGEYETQYF	TGTGCCAGCAGCTGGCGGGAGGGCGAGTATGAGACCCAGTACTTC
TRBV7-2	.	TRBJ2-2	.	CASSLGGSPGELFF	TGTGCCAGCAGCTTAGGGGGATCCCCCGGGGAGCTGTTTTTT
TRBV20-1	.	TRBJ1-5	many	CSEQSGDQPQHF	TGCAGTGAGCAGTCGGGAGATCAGCCCCAGCATTTT
TRBV9	.	TRBJ1-1	few	CASSTRRDGITEAFF	TGTGCCAGCAGCACTCGCAGGGACGGGATCACTGAAGCTTTCTTT
TRBV10-3	.	TRBJ2-2	.	CAISAREGTGELFF	TGTGCCATCAGTGCTAGAGAGGGAACCGGGGAGCTGTTTTTT
TRBV15	TRBD1	TRBJ2-2	few	CATSTAPGQGANTGELFF	TGTGCCACCAGCACGGCGCCCGGACAGGGGGCTAACACCGGGGAGCTGTTTTTT
TRBV6-1	TRBD1	TRBJ1-2	.	CAISEAWTGVGYTF	TGTGCCATCAGTGAAGCTTGGACAGGGGTTGGCTACACCTTC
TRBV10-3	.	TRBJ1-2	once	CAISDSLADGGYTF	TGTGCCATCAGTGACTCCTTGGCGGATGGAGGCTACACCTTC
TRBV29-1	.	TRBJ2-7	.	CSGSYEQYF	TGCAGTGGAAGTTACGAGCAGTACTTC
TRBV19	.	TRBJ1-4	.	CASSSPGPTNEKLFF	TGTGCCAGTAGCTCTCCCGGACCAACTAATGAAAAACTGTTTTTT
TRBV2	TRBD1	TRBJ2-6	.	CASSYSGQPTLSGANVLTF	TGTGCCAGCAGTTACTCGGGACAGCCCACCCTCTCTGGGGCCAACGTCCTGACTTTC